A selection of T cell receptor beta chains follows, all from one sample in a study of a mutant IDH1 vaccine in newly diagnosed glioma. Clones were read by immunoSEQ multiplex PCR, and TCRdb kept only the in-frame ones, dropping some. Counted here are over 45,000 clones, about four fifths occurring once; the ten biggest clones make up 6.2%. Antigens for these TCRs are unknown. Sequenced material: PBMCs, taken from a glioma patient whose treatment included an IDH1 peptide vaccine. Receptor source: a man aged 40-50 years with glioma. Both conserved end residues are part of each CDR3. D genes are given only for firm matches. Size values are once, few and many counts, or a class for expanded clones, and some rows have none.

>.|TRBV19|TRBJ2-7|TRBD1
TGTGCCAGTAGTAGACAGGGCCCTTACGAGCAGTACTTC
CASSRQGPYEQYF
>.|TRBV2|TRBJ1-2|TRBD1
TGTGCCAGCAGCCCTAATACACAGGGGGGCGGTGGCTACACCTTC
CASSPNTQGGGGYTF
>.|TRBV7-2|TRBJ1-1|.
TGTGCCAGCAGATTAGGGAGGAACACTGAAGCTTTCTTT
CASRLGRNTEAFF
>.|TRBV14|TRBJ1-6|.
TGTGCCAGCAGCCAAGGGGGGTCTGGATCACCCCTCCACTTT
CASSQGGSGSPLHF
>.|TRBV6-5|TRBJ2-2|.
TGTGCCAGCAGCCCAATCGACACACACACCGGGGAGCTGTTTTTT
CASSPIDTHTGELFF
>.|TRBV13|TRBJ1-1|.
TGTGCCAGCAGCTTATATCCCGAACAAGCTTTCTTT
CASSLYPEQAFF
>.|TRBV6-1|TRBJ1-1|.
TGTGCCAGCAGTGAAAGGGCAAAGGGGAGAGGGTGGAACACTGAAGCTTTCTTT
CASSERAKGRGWNTEAFF
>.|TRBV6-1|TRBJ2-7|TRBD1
TGTGCCAGCAGTGAAGCGGGGCGGACAGGGGGTGCCTACGAGCAGTACTTC
CASSEAGRTGGAYEQYF
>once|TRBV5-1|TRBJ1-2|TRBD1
TGCGCCAGCAGAATTTGGGGACAGGGGGGCGATGGCTACACCTTC
CASRIWGQGGDGYTF
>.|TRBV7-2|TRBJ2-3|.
TGTGCCAGCAGCTTAACTAGTAGCACAGATACGCAGTATTTT
CASSLTSSTDTQYF
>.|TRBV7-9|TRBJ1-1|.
TGTGCCAGCACCACCCCCCCGCCAGCTTCCTTAATGAACACTGAAGCTTTCTTT
CASTTPPPASLMNTEAFF
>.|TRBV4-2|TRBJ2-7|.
TGTGCCAGCAGCCCGGGGGCTAGGGGTTACGAGCAGTACTTC
CASSPGARGYEQYF
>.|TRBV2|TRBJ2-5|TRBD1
TGTGCCAGCAGTTCCGGGACAGCTTACGAGACCCAGTACTTC
CASSSGTAYETQYF
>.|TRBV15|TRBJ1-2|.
TGTGCCACCAGCATGGGGTGGGATAACTATGGCTACACCTTC
CATSMGWDNYGYTF
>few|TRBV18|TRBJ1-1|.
TGTGCCAGCTCACCGGCAGGGCCGAACACTGAAGCTTTCTTT
CASSPAGPNTEAFF
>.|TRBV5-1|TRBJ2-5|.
TGCGCCAGCAGCTTGGGGGGGACTCCCCAAGAGACCCAGTACTTC
CASSLGGTPQETQYF
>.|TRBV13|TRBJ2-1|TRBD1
TGTGCCAGCAGCTATCGGACAGGGGGTGGCAATGAGCAGTTCTTC
CASSYRTGGGNEQFF
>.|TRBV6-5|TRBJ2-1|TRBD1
TGTGCCAGCAGTTATCTCGGGACAGGGGACAATGAGCAGTTCTTC
CASSYLGTGDNEQFF
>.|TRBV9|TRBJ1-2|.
TGTGCCAGCTTCCGGTCGGATGGCTACACCTTC
CASFRSDGYTF
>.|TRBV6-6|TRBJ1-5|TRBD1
TGTGCCAGCAGTCGTACAGGGGGCAGGGATCAGCCCCAGCATTTT
CASSRTGGRDQPQHF